Listed below are T cell receptor beta chains from one sample, sequenced in a study of T-cell memory formation after mild COVID-19. TCRdb re-derived calls from the 5' RACE reads in MiXCR, one entry per CDR3 protein. The data show 35,000 to 45,000 distinct CDR3 sequences, with roughly 7.2% seen just once and approximately 0.74% held by the top ten. The sequenced material came from PBMCs or a T cell subset sorted from them (not recorded which). These receptors were taken from an adult who had mild COVID-19 (a few samples of this study predate the infection). Cell type and time point are not known. The CDR3 runs from the conserved cysteine through the conserved F or W. The D gene is left open where the match is weak. Clone size is not always given. Where it is, it says once, few, many or a class for expanded clones.

d_call	clone_size	j_call	v_call	cdr3_length	cdr3_nt	cdr3_aa
NA	NA	TRBJ1-6	TRBV15	14	TGTGCCACCAGCAGAGATAGTTCAAATTCACCCCTCCACTTT	CATSRDSSNSPLHF
NA	many	TRBJ1-1	TRBV10-3	13	TGTGCCATTTATAACGGGATGAACACTGAAGCTTTCTTT	CAIYNGMNTEAFF
NA	many	TRBJ2-6	TRBV5-4	16	TGTGCCAGCAGCTTGCCTCGGGGCTCTGGGGCCAACGTCCTGACTTTC	CASSLPRGSGANVLTF
NA	many	TRBJ2-3	TRBV14	14	TGTGCCAGCAGCCAAGAGACGGGCTCAGATACGCAGTATTTT	CASSQETGSDTQYF
NA	many	TRBJ2-7	TRBV5-1	14	TGCGCCAGCAGTGAACTAGCCTACTCCTACGAGCAGTACTTC	CASSELAYSYEQYF
NA	few	TRBJ2-7	TRBV12-3/TRBV12-4	15	TGTGCCAGCAGTACCCAGCAGGGACCTTCCTACGAGCAGTACTTC	CASSTQQGPSYEQYF
TRBD1	many	TRBJ2-1	TRBV5-1	15	TGCGCCAGCAGCGGGGGACAGGGCTCCTACAATGAGCAGTTCTTC	CASSGGQGSYNEQFF
TRBD2	NA	TRBJ2-7	TRBV6-2/TRBV6-3	14	TGTGCCAGCAGCCCCGGGACTAACTCCTACGAGCAGTACTTC	CASSPGTNSYEQYF
TRBD1	many	TRBJ2-7	TRBV4-1	13	TGCGCCAGCAGTGCCGACAGGGGGAACGAGCAGTACTTC	CASSADRGNEQYF
NA	NA	TRBJ2-5	TRBV6-5	11	TGTGCCAGCAGTGTGGGACAGACCCAGTACTTC	CASSVGQTQYF
NA	NA	TRBJ1-2	TRBV6-6	14	TGTGCCAGCAGTTACTCGGGGGGAGGCTATGGCTACACCTTC	CASSYSGGGYGYTF
NA	few	TRBJ2-7	TRBV24-1	13	TGTGCCACCAGTGATCCCGGGGTCTACGAGCAGTACTTC	CATSDPGVYEQYF
NA	many	TRBJ2-1	TRBV5-4	14	TGTGCCAGCAGCTCGGGACTGGGATTGGATGAGCAGTTCTTC	CASSSGLGLDEQFF
NA	few	TRBJ1-1	TRBV24-1	15	TGTGCCACCAGTGGTGGGGGGGGAGTAGGTACTGAAGCTTTCTTT	CATSGGGGVGTEAFF
NA	many	TRBJ2-1	TRBV2	13	TGTGCCAGCAGTACCAATTTAAGCAATGAGCAGTTCTTC	CASSTNLSNEQFF
NA	few	TRBJ1-2	TRBV24-1	13	TGTGCCACCAGTGATCGAAGATCGGGGGGCTACACCTTC	CATSDRRSGGYTF
TRBD2	NA	TRBJ2-3	TRBV19	16	TGTGCCAGTAGGAGCGGGAGAAAGGGCAGCACAGATACGCAGTATTTT	CASRSGRKGSTDTQYF
TRBD1	many	TRBJ1-1	TRBV29-1	12	TGCAGCGTGGGACAGGGCAGCACTGAAGCTTTCTTT	CSVGQGSTEAFF
NA	many	TRBJ2-6	TRBV30	15	TGTGCCTGGAGTCCCTCCTTGCTTGGGGCCAACGTCCTGACTTTC	CAWSPSLLGANVLTF
NA	many	TRBJ2-1	TRBV30	13	TGTGCCTGGAGTGTACGTGGCTACAATGAGCAGTTCTTC	CAWSVRGYNEQFF
TRBD1	NA	TRBJ2-1	TRBV6-6	16	TGTGCCAGCAGTTACTCGAAAGGGACAGCCAACAATGAGCAGTTCTTC	CASSYSKGTANNEQFF
TRBD2	NA	TRBJ2-3	TRBV14	14	TGTGCCAGCAGCCCGGGACTACCCACAGATACGCAGTATTTT	CASSPGLPTDTQYF
NA	NA	TRBJ2-3	TRBV5-1	15	TGCGCCAGCAGCTTGGCCCACCCCAACACAGATACGCAGTATTTT	CASSLAHPNTDTQYF
NA	few	TRBJ1-2	TRBV3-1	14	TGTGCCAGCAGCCAAGACAGCGGCCCCTATGGCTACACCTTC	CASSQDSGPYGYTF
TRBD2	NA	TRBJ2-1	TRBV4-1	16	TGCGCCAGCAGCCAAGATTGGACTAGCAGGATCAATGAGCAGTTCTTC	CASSQDWTSRINEQFF